A single sample gave rise to the 23 T cell receptor beta chains below, sequenced in a study of identical twins. Each CDR3 protein is one row after TCRdb ran MiXCR on the 5' RACE reads. This table holds around 1.7 million distinct CDR3 sequences, 25% to 35% found once. Sample: cord blood. These TCRs come from a newborn girl in good health.

This clonotype has only a few counts. V and J are TRBV12-3 or TRBV12-4 and TRBJ2-5, with TRBD2 identical over 11 bases. This CDR3 comprises 15 residues. Trimming removed 3 bases from V and 4 bases from J; junction bases left unmatched: 4. This CDR3 reads CASSFSTSGGETQYF. CDR3 in DNA: TGTGCCAGCAGTTTTTCTACTAGCGGGGGAGAGACCCAGTACTTC.

A few counts support this clonotype. The chain couples TRBV27 to TRBJ1-5; D is unresolved. From germline, CDR1 is MNHEY and CDR2 SMNVEV (reference sequence). The CDR3 totals 12 residues. V was pared by 4 bases and J by 4 bases, with 5 bases between. CDR3 in amino acids: CASSSWNQPQHF. The CDR3 DNA sequence: TGTGCCAGCAGTTCTTGGAATCAGCCCCAGCATTTT.

The chain links TRBV4-1 to TRBJ2-5; D unresolved. The CDR3 is 16 residues long. V gave up 1 base and J gave up 11 bases, with 23 bases separating them. The germline CDR1 and CDR2 sequences are MGHRA and YSYEKL. The DNA of the CDR3 is TGCGCCAGCAGCCAAGGCAGGATGGCCTCCTACAATGAGCAGTACTTC. Protein product: CASSQGRMASYNEQYF.

The rearrangement links TRBV12-3 or TRBV12-4 to TRBJ2-3; D is ambiguous. The V end lost 3 bases, the J end lost 10 bases, and 11 bases lay between the germline ends. The CDR3 is 12 amino acids. The CDR3 bases are TGTGCCAGCAGTTTGGGGAAGGATGCGCAGTATTTT. Its translation is CASSLGKDAQYF.

This clonotype was counted once. One base separates it from a far larger clone, so it is likely a read error. V usage is TRBV6-6 and J usage is TRBJ1-2; D ambiguous. This CDR3 is 11 amino acids long. Germline lookup yields CDR1 MNHNY and CDR2 SVGAGI (reference sequence). CDR3 sequence reads: CASSYSGGDTF. CDR3 nucleotides: TGTGCCAGCAGTTACTCGGGTGGCGACACCTTC.

This clonotype was detected once. A read error may explain this, as a much larger clone is one base away. The V gene is TRBV4-2, the J gene TRBJ2-7; no definite D call. The V and J ends lost 3 bases and 7 bases respectively, with 19 bases between them. Germline CDR1 reads LGHNA; CDR2 reads YNFKEQ. The CDR3 covers 15 residues. In DNA, the CDR3 is TGTGCCAGCAGCCAGGCCCCTGGTTCCTACAATGAGCAGTACTTC. It codes for CASSQAPGSYNEQYF.

The rearrangement links TRBV5-1 to TRBJ1-4, with a weak D call TRBD1 (5 bases). CDR1 is SGHRS, CDR2 YFSETQ, per germline. CDR3 length: 15 residues. V was cut by 0 bases and J by 7 bases, with 13 bases left in between. The CDR3 is CASSLAAGLGEKLFF. CDR3 bases: TGCGCCAGCAGCTTGGCCGCGGGACTCGGTGAAAAACTGTTTTTT.

Only a few counts were recorded for this clonotype. The chain links TRBV7-2 to TRBJ2-1; maybe TRBD2 (5 bases). The CDR3 totals 16 residues. CDR1 is SGHTA, CDR2 FQGNSA, per germline. Trimming stripped 1 base from V and 0 bases from J, with 10 bases between. Written as DNA, the CDR3 is TGTGCCAGCAGCTTAGATGGACTTAGCTCCTACAATGAGCAGTTCTTC. Its translation: CASSLDGLSSYNEQFF.

This clonotype showed up just a few times. This chain uses TRBV5-1 with TRBJ2-4; D is uncertain. The CDR3 is made up of 14 amino acids. With 1 base removed from V and 3 bases from J, the gap between germline ends came to 8 bases. In germline, CDR1 is SGHRS, CDR2 YFSETQ. CDR3 amino acids: CASSLTAYKNIQYF. DNA for the CDR3: TGCGCCAGCAGCTTGACAGCGTACAAAAACATTCAGTACTTC. The whole variable domain, filled in from reference TRBV5-1 and TRBJ2-4, reads KAGVTQTPRYLIKTRGQQVTLSCSPISGHRSVSWYQQTPGQGLQFLFEYFSETQRNKGNFPGRFSGRQFSNSRSEMNVSTLELGDSALYLCASSLTAYKNIQYFGAGTRLSVL.

The chain is built from TRBV25-1 and TRBJ2-3; 9 nucleotides match TRBD2. The germline CDR1 and CDR2 sequences are MGHDK and SYGVNS. This CDR3 has 16 amino acids. With V trimmed by 2 bases and J by 1 base, 4 bases remained unmatched. CDR3 protein: CASSEGGRGGTDTQYF. In DNA, the CDR3 is TGTGCCAGCAGTGAAGGCGGGAGGGGAGGCACAGATACGCAGTATTTT.

This clonotype came up a few times. The chain joins TRBV7-2 to TRBJ2-7, with a tentative D call TRBD2 (5 bases). The CDR3 is 14 residues long. CDR1 is SGHTA, CDR2 FQGNSA, per germline. Trimming shortened V by 5 bases and J by 7 bases, and 18 bases separated the two germline ends. For the CDR3, the DNA is TGTGCCAGCAGCCCGTACCGGGGTTACAATGAGCAGTACTTC. Its protein product is CASSPYRGYNEQYF.

The genes are TRBV27 and TRBJ1-2; TRBD1 agrees at 9 bases. The CDR3 totals 12 residues. V lost 5 bases to trimming and J lost 7 bases; unmatched junction nucleotides: 2. Germline V CDR1 and CDR2: MNHEY, SMNVEV (reference sequence). The CDR3 protein is CASSTGGRGYTF. Here the CDR3 DNA reads TGTGCCAGCAGTACAGGGGGCCGTGGCTACACCTTC.

The chain couples TRBV7-2 to TRBJ1-1; D gene uncertain. This CDR3 comprises 14 residues. Per germline, CDR1 SGHTA and CDR2 FQGNSA. The germline V and J ends were trimmed by 0 bases and 1 base, with 6 bases remaining between them. CDR3: CASSLARENTEAFF. In nucleotides, the CDR3 is TGTGCCAGCAGCTTAGCGCGAGAGAACACTGAAGCTTTCTTT.

The chain has TRBV28 and TRBJ1-4; D remains unclear. The CDR3 contains 12 residues. Trimming shortened V by 2 bases and J by 6 bases, and 4 bases separated the two germline ends. Per germline, CDR1 MDHEN and CDR2 SYDVKM. The DNA of the CDR3 is TGTGCCAGCAGTTTAGCGCATGAAAAACTGTTTTTT. It yields the protein CASSLAHEKLFF.

V gene TRBV20-1 combines with J gene TRBJ2-7; 8 positions agree with TRBD2. CDR3 length: 13 residues. Trimming removed 3 bases from V and 7 bases from J; junction bases left unmatched: 8. CDR1 and CDR2 from the germline V gene are DFQATT and SNEGSKA (reference sequence). DNA for the CDR3: TGCAGTGCTAGGCCCGGACTAGCTCGTGAGCAGTACTTC. This encodes CSARPGLAREQYF.

A few counts support this clonotype. The chain has TRBV28 and TRBJ2-7; a weak D match, TRBD2 (5 bases). V dropped 1 base and J dropped 3 bases, with 16 bases sitting between them. The CDR3 is 16 amino acids. The germline V gene has CDR1 MDHEN and CDR2 SYDVKM. The CDR3 coding sequence is TGTGCCAGCAGTTTATCCACCTGGCAGGACTTCTACGAGCAGTACTTC. Protein sequence: CASSLSTWQDFYEQYF.

The chain recombines TRBV20-1 with TRBJ2-1; D tentatively reads TRBD1 or TRBD2 (5 bases each). Germline V gene sequence: CDR1 DFQATT, CDR2 SNEGSKA (reference sequence). The CDR3 runs 15 residues. V lost 3 bases to trimming and J lost 3 bases, with 15 bases between them. The CDR3 DNA is TGCAGTGCTAGCCAACCGGGGCTCTTCTACAATGAGCAGTTCTTC. This gives the protein CSASQPGLFYNEQFF.

The V gene is TRBV12-5, the J gene TRBJ2-3; tentatively, D is TRBD1 or TRBD2 (5 bases each). Germline V lookup: CDR1 LGHNT, CDR2 FRNRAP. There are 17 residues in the CDR3. Trimming cost V 2 bases and J 2 bases, with 17 bases left between them. The CDR3 coding sequence is TGTGCTAGTGGTTTGTCCCCGGGACGGCCCTTCACAGATACGCAGTATTTT. This encodes CASGLSPGRPFTDTQYF.

The chain couples TRBV5-1 to TRBJ2-1, with 10 nucleotides matching TRBD2. Losses at the gene ends were 6 bases for V and 6 bases for J; bases not matched to a gene: 6. CDR1 SGHRS and CDR2 YFSETQ come from the germline V gene. This CDR3 has 14 residues. The CDR3 DNA follows: TGCGCCAGCACTAGGACTAGCGGCCCCAATGAGCAGTTCTTC. Translating gives CASTRTSGPNEQFF. Looking up the rest from reference TRBV5-1 and TRBJ2-1 gives the full variable domain: KAGVTQTPRYLIKTRGQQVTLSCSPISGHRSVSWYQQTPGQGLQFLFEYFSETQRNKGNFPGRFSGRQFSNSRSEMNVSTLELGDSALYLCASTRTSGPNEQFFGPGTRLTVL.

This clonotype was picked up many times. The V call is TRBV20-1, the J call TRBJ2-7; no clear D gene. V lost 3 bases to trimming and J lost 0 bases, with 12 bases between them. From germline, CDR1 is DFQATT and CDR2 SNEGSKA (reference sequence). This CDR3 has 14 amino acids. This CDR3 is CSARGPGNSYEQYF. Written as DNA, the CDR3 is TGCAGTGCTAGGGGTCCAGGTAACTCCTACGAGCAGTACTTC.

This chain links TRBV5-1 with TRBJ1-1; possibly TRBD1 for D (6 bases). CDR3 size: 14 residues. Trimming pared 7 bases from V and 4 bases from J, leaving 17 bases between. Germline CDR1 reads SGHRS; CDR2 reads YFSETQ. As DNA, the CDR3 is TGCGCCAGCGACCCAGGGGTAGGGGGCACTGAAGCTTTCTTT. The encoded protein is CASDPGVGGTEAFF.

This chain connects TRBV18 to TRBJ2-4, with 10 nucleotides matching TRBD2. Judging by the DNA end, TRBJ2-7 fits better; the J call may be wrong. The germline gives CDR1 KGHSH, CDR2 LQKENI. The CDR3 is 17 amino acids. CDR3 sequence reads: CASSPGPSGRIGYEQYF. CDR3 nucleotide sequence: TGTGCCAGCTCACCAGGGCCTAGCGGGAGAATTGGGTACGAGCAGTACTTC.

J is TRBJ1-2 and V is TRBV30; possible D gene TRBD1, 5 bases. The V gene's germline CDR1 is GTSNPN and CDR2 SVGIG (reference sequence). The CDR3 spans 14 residues. Trimming took 3 bases from V and 8 from J, leaving 19 bases between them. CDR3 region: CAWRGAMGPLGYTF. In DNA form, the CDR3 reads TGTGCCTGGAGAGGGGCAATGGGTCCCCTAGGCTACACCTTC.